This T cell receptor beta chain was obtained from a study of cytomegalovirus exposure and HLA in healthy donors. V was shortened by 2 bases and J by 0 bases, with 2 bases between the two germline ends. The CDR3 consists of 12 residues. Germline CDR1 MNHNS, CDR2 SASEGT. Profiled with immunoSEQ multiplex PCR; TCRdb holds only in-frame clones, not every one. The sample lists tens of thousands of clones; over 85% were seen once. Worth noting for this clone: Antigen specificity is unknown.

Broader study findings: Rarity marked most TCR sequences, yet some public TCRs occurred in many donors. For cytomegalovirus status, the classifier reportedly gave diagnoses with high specificity and sensitivity. There were 150 to 200 TCR beta chains listed as cytomegalovirus-associated.

Source material: PBMCs. This receptor was identified in a man aged 18 to 35 in good health and CMV-seropositive. This chain links TRBV6-1 with TRBJ2-7; D is unresolved. The CDR3 region is CASSELSYEQYF. The CDR3 coding sequence is TGTGCCAGCAGTGAACTCTCCTACGAGCAGTACTTC.